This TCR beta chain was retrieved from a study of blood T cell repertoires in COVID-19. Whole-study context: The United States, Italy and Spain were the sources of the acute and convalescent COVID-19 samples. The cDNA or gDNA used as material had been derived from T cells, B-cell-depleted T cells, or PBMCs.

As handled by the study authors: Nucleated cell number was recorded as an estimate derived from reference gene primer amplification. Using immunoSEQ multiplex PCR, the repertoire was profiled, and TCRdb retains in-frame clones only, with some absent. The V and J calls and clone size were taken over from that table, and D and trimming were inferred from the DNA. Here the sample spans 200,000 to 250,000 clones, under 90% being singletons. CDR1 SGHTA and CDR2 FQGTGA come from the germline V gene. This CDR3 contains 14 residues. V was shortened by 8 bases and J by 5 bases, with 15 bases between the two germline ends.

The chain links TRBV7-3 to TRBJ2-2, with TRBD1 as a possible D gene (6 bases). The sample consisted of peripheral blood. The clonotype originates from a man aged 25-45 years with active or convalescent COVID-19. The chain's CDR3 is CASGTGTRTGELFF. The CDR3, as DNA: TGTGCCAGCGGAACCGGGACAAGAACCGGGGAGCTGTTTTTT.